This TCR beta chain was sequenced during a study of cytomegalovirus exposure and HLA in healthy donors. Study-level information: Membership in the Caucasian-associated ancestry cluster was found for 81% of approximately 380 genotyped donors.

The PCR had 60 Vbeta and 13 Jbeta primers. This table comes from immunoSEQ multiplex PCR, and its TCRdb copy is limited to in-frame clones, with some not included. The sample includes fewer than 100,000 clones, around 80% of them seen just once. Study-wide findings and caveats: As a later analysis showed, a missense DCLRE1C variant was linked to trimming of TCR beta V- and J-genes. Associated with HLA alleles at 0.05 false discovery rate in a later analysis were 17,000 or so TCR beta sequences.

This clone was detected only once. Its specificity is not known. Deletions cut 8 bases from V and 0 bases from J, with 16 bases between. The CDR3 has 16 amino acids. Looked up from germline, CDR1 is SNHLY and CDR2 is FYNNEI. The receptor was isolated from a woman aged 55-69 years in good health and CMV-seronegative. Sequencing was carried out using PBMCs. The rearrangement links TRBV2 to TRBJ2-2; maybe TRBD1 (5 bases). Here the CDR3 reads CASYKSAGSNTGELFF. The DNA of the CDR3 is TGTGCCAGCTATAAGTCGGCAGGGTCGAACACCGGGGAGCTGTTTTTT.